This T cell receptor beta chain was found in a study of radiotherapy plus CTLA-4 blockade in lung cancer. Study results and caveats: Among blood TCR repertoires after radiotherapy plus ipilimumab, tumor-derived clones expanded. Early shifts in blood T cell clones, with interferon-beta, reportedly predicted response best.

Sequenced by immunoSEQ multiplex PCR; TCRdb stores in-frame clones only, minus some. The data hold about 14,000 clones, with around 87% observed a single time. Germline V gene sequence: CDR1 SNHLY, CDR2 FYNNEI. With 6 bases clipped from V and 12 bases from J, the junction kept 12 bases outside the gene matches. CDR3 length: 14 amino acids. About this clone itself: Its antigen is still unknown.

The sequencing used peripheral blood, collected from a patient treated with radiotherapy plus ipilimumab. The receptor was isolated from a human donor with non-small cell lung cancer that progressed on radiotherapy plus ipilimumab. Some clones in this sample may be carry-over from other donors' samples. The V call is TRBV2, the J call TRBJ1-4; 8 bases map to TRBD1. The CDR3 DNA is TGTGCCAGCAGGGCCGGGACAGGACCCGAACAACTGTTTTTT. Amino acids: CASRAGTGPEQLFF.